The 8 T cell receptor beta chains below come from one sample, sequenced in a study of T-cell reconstitution after alpha-beta-depleted transplantation in children. Preparation of the TCRbeta library was carried out with unique molecular identifiers. TCRdb re-derived calls from the PCR reads in MiXCR, one entry per CDR3 protein. Of 450,000 to 600,000 distinct CDR3 sequences in the sample, around 20% were seen once. Sequences were derived from PBMCs from the stem cell graft donor, sampled from the stem cell graft. Every receptor here comes from a human donor who donated a stem cell graft to a child with acute lymphoblastic leukemia.

The chain links TRBV5-1 to TRBJ1-5; 7 bases are a match to TRBD1. CDR1 is SGHRS and CDR2 is YFSETQ in the germline V gene. The CDR3 loop spans 17 amino acids. V was pared by 0 bases and J by 0 bases, with 6 bases of the junction left unmatched. Written as DNA, the CDR3 is TGCGCCAGCAGCTTGGAAGGGGGCGAAAGTAGCAATCAGCCCCAGCATTTT. The encoded protein is CASSLEGGESSNQPQHF.

The rearrangement joins TRBV11-2 to TRBJ2-4; TRBD2 is a possible D gene (5 bases). The CDR3 runs to 16 residues. Trimming took off 1 base at V and 0 bases at J, with 10 bases between the two ends. Germline loops: CDR1 SGHAT, CDR2 FQNNGV. The CDR3, as DNA: TGTGCCAGCAGCTTAGTGGAGGCAATAGCCAAAAACATTCAGTACTTC. This encodes CASSLVEAIAKNIQYF.

This chain connects TRBV30 to TRBJ2-2; D gene ambiguous. In germline, CDR1 is GTSNPN, CDR2 SVGIG (reference sequence). Trimming left V 0 bases short and J 5 bases short, with 10 bases between. This CDR3 has 14 amino acids. CDR3 in DNA: TGTGCCTGGAGTGTACCGGGCTCGACCGGGGAGCTGTTTTTT. The encoded protein is CAWSVPGSTGELFF.

In its sample, this clonotype was seen once. The chain employs TRBV7-3 and TRBJ2-3; 9 bases line up with TRBD1. The V gene's germline CDR1 is SGHTA and CDR2 FQGTGA. CDR3 length equals 21 residues. V lost 8 bases, J lost 1 base, and 25 bases stayed unmatched. The CDR3 nucleotides read TGTGCCAGCCTTCACGTCCGTCGGGACAGGGATTTCTCTAGCGGCACAGATACGCAGTATTTT. Amino acid sequence: CASLHVRRDRDFSSGTDTQYF.

This clonotype was detected a few times. The chain links TRBV5-1 to TRBJ1-1, with D maybe TRBD1 (6 bases). CDR1 and CDR2 (germline): SGHRS, YFSETQ. Trimming removed 0 bases at V and 0 bases at J, with 12 bases between. The CDR3 runs to 16 residues. CDR3 in amino acids: CASSLGAGDLNTEAFF. The CDR3 DNA is TGCGCCAGCAGCTTGGGGGCAGGGGATTTGAACACTGAAGCTTTCTTT.

The rearrangement joins TRBV12-3 or TRBV12-4 to TRBJ2-1, with 15 nucleotides matching TRBD2. J was trimmed by 4 bases and V by 3 bases; bases with no gene match: 16. The CDR3 has 21 amino acids. The CDR3 DNA sequence: TGTGCCAGCAGTTTTAGGGGCGGACTAGCGGGAGGGTATGGGGTATACAATGAGCAGTTCTTC. Translating gives CASSFRGGLAGGYGVYNEQFF.

This clonotype was observed a few times. The chain links TRBV20-1 to TRBJ2-1, with unresolved D. There are 14 residues in the CDR3. The germline V gene has CDR1 DFQATT and CDR2 SNEGSKA (reference sequence). V lost 6 bases and J lost 8, with 20 bases in between. The CDR3 nucleotides are TGCAGTGCGAGGAGACTGAGTGCCATATATGAGCAGTTCTTC. Amino acid sequence: CSARRLSAIYEQFF.

V is TRBV7-2 and J is TRBJ1-2, with D uncertain. From germline, CDR1 is SGHTA and CDR2 FQGNSA. The V end was cut by 0 bases, the J end by 8 bases, with 19 bases between. The CDR3 is made up of 16 amino acids. CDR3 amino acids: CASSLAPTGESAGYTF. CDR3 in DNA: TGTGCCAGCAGCTTAGCCCCCACCGGAGAGAGCGCCGGCTACACCTTC.